This T cell receptor (beta chain) was obtained from a study of T cell responses to AZD1222 COVID-19 vaccine. In its sample, this clone was seen once. Its antigen is not identified. Data came from immunoSEQ multiplex PCR; TCRdb stores just in-frame clones and leaves some out. The data hold 45,000 to 60,000 clones, with 70% to 80% observed a single time. Findings and caveats of the study: Repertoire sampling occurred only after the peak T cell response. In the spike-specific TCR repertoire, nearly half reportedly target unmutated variant regions. Only 5 or 6 individuals given AZD1222 were seropositive at baseline.

Germline V lookup: CDR1 LNHNV, CDR2 YYDKDF (reference sequence). This CDR3 spans 14 amino acids. V gave up 2 bases and J gave up 0 bases, with 7 bases separating them. The chain joins TRBV15 to TRBJ1-1, with D hard to call. The specimen comprised peripheral blood, sampled on day 0 of AZD1222 vaccination. This TCR came from an adult in good health. Here the CDR3 DNA reads TGTGCCACCAGCAGACAACGGGTGAACACTGAAGCTTTCTTT. Protein sequence: CATSRQRVNTEAFF.